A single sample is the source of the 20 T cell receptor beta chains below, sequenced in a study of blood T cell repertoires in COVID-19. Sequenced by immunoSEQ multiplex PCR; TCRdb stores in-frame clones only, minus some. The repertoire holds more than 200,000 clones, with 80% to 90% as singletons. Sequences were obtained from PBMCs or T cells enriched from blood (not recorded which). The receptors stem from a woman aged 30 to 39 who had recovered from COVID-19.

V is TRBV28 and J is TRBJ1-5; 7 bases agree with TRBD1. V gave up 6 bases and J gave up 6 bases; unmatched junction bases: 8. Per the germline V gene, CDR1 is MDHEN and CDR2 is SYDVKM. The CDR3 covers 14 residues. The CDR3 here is CASSADRVGQPQHF. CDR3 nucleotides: TGTGCCAGCAGCGCAGACAGGGTAGGTCAGCCCCAGCATTTT.

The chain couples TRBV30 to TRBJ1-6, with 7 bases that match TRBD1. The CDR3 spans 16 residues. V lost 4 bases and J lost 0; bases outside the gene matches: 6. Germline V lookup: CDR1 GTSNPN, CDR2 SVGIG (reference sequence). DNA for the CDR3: TGTGCCTGGACCGAGGGACAGAGCTCCTATAATTCACCCCTCCACTTT. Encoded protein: CAWTEGQSSYNSPLHF.

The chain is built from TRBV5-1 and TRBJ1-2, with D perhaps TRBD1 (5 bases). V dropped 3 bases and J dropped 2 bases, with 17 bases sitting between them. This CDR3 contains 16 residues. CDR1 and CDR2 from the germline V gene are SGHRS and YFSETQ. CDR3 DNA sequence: TGCGCCAGCAGCTCAAACCCAGGGTCGATAAACTATGGCTACACCTTC. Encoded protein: CASSSNPGSINYGYTF.

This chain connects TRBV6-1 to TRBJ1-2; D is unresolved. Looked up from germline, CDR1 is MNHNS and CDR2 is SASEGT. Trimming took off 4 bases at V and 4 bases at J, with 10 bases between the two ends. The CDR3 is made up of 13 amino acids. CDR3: CASSAARSYGYTF. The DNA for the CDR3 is TGTGCCAGCAGTGCAGCAAGGAGCTATGGCTACACCTTC.

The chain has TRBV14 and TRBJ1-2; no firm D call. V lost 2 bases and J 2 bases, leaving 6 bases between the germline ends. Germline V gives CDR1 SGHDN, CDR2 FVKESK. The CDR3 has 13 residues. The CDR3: CASSQNRNYGYTF. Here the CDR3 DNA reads TGTGCCAGCAGCCAAAACCGGAACTATGGCTACACCTTC.

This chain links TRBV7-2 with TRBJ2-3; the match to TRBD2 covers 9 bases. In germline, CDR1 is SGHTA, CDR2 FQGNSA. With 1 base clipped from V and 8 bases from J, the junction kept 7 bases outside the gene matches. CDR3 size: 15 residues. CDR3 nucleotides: TGTGCCAGCAGCTTAGATAGCGGGAGTAGTGGTACGCAGTATTTT. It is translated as CASSLDSGSSGTQYF.

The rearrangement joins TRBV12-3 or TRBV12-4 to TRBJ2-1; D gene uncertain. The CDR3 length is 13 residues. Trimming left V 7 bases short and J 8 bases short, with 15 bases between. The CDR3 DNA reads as TGTGCCAGCAACTGGGCAAGTTGGGATGAGCAGTTCTTC. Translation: CASNWASWDEQFF.

CDR3 loop: CASSLGGGGLAGEDTQYF. For the CDR3, the DNA is TGTGCCAGCAGCTTAGGGGGGGGCGGACTAGCGGGAGAGGATACGCAGTATTTT. V is TRBV11-2 and J is TRBJ2-3; 13 positions agree with TRBD2. Germline-derived CDR1 and CDR2 are SGHAT and FQNNGV. With 1 base clipped from V and 6 bases from J, the junction kept 10 bases outside the gene matches. This CDR3 region has 18 residues.

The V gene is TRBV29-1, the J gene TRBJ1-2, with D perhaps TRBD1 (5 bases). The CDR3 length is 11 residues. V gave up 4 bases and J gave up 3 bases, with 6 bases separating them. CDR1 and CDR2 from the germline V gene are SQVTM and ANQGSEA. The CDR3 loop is CSVAGHYGYTF. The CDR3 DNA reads TGCAGCGTTGCAGGGCACTATGGCTACACCTTC.

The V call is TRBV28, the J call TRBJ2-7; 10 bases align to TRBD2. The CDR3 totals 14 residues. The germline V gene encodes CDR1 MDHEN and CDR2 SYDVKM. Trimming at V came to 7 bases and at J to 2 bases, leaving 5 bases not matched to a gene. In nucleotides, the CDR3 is TGTGCCAGCAACCTAGCGGGAGAGACCTACGAGCAGTACTTC. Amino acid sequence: CASNLAGETYEQYF.

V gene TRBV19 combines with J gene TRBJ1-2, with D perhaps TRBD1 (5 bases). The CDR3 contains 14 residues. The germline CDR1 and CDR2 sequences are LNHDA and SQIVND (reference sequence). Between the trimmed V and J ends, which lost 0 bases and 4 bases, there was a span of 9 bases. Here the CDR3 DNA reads TGTGCCAGTAGTATAGATGGGACTGTCTATGGCTACACCTTC. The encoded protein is CASSIDGTVYGYTF.

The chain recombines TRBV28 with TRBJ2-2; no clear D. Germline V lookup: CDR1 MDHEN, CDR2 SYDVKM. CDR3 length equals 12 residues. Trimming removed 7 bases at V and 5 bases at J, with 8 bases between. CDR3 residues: CASTSVTGELFF. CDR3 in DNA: TGTGCCAGCACTAGTGTAACCGGGGAGCTGTTTTTT.

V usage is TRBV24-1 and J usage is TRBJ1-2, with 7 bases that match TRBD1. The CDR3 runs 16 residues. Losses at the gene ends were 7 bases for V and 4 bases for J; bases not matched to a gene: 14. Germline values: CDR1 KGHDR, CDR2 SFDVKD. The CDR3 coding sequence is TGTGCCACCAGGGAGGCAGGGGGAAGCGGTGGCTATGGCTACACCTTC. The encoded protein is CATREAGGSGGYGYTF.

The CDR3 DNA is TGTGCCAGCAGCTTAAGTATAGGACAGGGCAACAATGAGCAGTTCTTC. This encodes CASSLSIGQGNNEQFF. V gene TRBV7-3 combines with J gene TRBJ2-1; 8 nucleotides match TRBD1. This CDR3 has 16 amino acids. With V trimmed by 1 base and J by 5 bases, 7 bases remained unmatched. In germline, CDR1 is SGHTA, CDR2 FQGTGA.

Here the CDR3 DNA reads TGTGCCAGCAGCGCGGGACTAGCGGGAGGTTCCTACAATGAGCAGTTCTTC. This sequence encodes CASSAGLAGGSYNEQFF. V is TRBV7-2 and J is TRBJ2-1, with 15 bases matching TRBD2. Germline V lookup: CDR1 SGHTA, CDR2 FQGNSA. J was trimmed by 1 base and V by 5 bases; bases with no gene match: 3. CDR3 length: 17 residues. Full variable domain (missing parts from reference TRBV7-2 and TRBJ2-1): GAGVSQSPSNKVTEKGKDVELRCDPISGHTALYWYRQSLGQGLEFLIYFQGNSAPDKSGLPSDRFSAERTGGSVSTLTIQRTQQEDSAVYLCASSAGLAGGSYNEQFFGPGTRLTVL.

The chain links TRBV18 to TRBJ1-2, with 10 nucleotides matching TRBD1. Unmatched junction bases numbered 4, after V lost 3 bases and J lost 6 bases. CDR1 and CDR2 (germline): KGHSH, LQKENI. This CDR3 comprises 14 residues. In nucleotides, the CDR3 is TGTGCCAGCTCACCCTCCGGGACAGGGGATGGCTACACCTTC. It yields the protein CASSPSGTGDGYTF.

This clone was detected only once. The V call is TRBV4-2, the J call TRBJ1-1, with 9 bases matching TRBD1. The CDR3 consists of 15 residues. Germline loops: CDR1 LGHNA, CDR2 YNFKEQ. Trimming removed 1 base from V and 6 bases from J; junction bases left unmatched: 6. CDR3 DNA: TGTGCCAGCAGCCAAGCGGGACAGGGCAACCCTGAAGCTTTCTTT. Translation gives CASSQAGQGNPEAFF.

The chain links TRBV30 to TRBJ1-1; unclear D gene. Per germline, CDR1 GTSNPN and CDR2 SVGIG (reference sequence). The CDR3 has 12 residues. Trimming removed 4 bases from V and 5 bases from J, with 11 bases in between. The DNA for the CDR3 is TGTGCCTGGATGAGCTTTGAGACTGAAGCTTTCTTT. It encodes CAWMSFETEAFF. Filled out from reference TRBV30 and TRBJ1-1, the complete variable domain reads SQTIHQWPATLVQPVGSPLSLECTVEGTSNPNLYWYRQAAGRGLQLLFYSVGIGQISSEVPQNLSASRPQDRQFILSSKKLLLSDSGFYLCAWMSFETEAFFGQGTRLTVV.

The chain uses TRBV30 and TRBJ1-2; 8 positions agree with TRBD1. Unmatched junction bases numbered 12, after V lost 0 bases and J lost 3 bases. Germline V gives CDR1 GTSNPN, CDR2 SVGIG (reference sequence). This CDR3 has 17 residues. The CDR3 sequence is CAWSVEGADRGYYGYTF. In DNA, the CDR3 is TGTGCCTGGAGTGTAGAAGGGGCTGACAGGGGATACTATGGCTACACCTTC.

As DNA, the CDR3 is TGTGCCAGCAGCTTAACCGGCGGGGCACGGAATTCACCCCTCCACTTT. Its translation is CASSLTGGARNSPLHF. V usage is TRBV7-3 and J usage is TRBJ1-6; TRBD1 is a possible D gene (5 bases). CDR1 is SGHTA and CDR2 is FQGTGA in the germline V gene. CDR3 length: 16 residues. V lost 0 bases to trimming and J lost 7 bases, with 13 bases between them.